The 15 T cell receptor beta chains in this list originate from one sample, sequenced in a study of cytomegalovirus exposure and HLA in healthy donors. In the PCR, 60 Vbeta and 13 Jbeta primers were used. Sequencing used immunoSEQ multiplex PCR; TCRdb keeps in-frame clones, though not all of them. The table includes some 96,000 clones, 64% detected once. Source material: PBMCs. The origin of the receptors is a man aged 55 to 69 in good health and CMV-seronegative.

V gene TRBV27 combines with J gene TRBJ2-7, with 14 bases aligning to TRBD2. The V gene end was trimmed by 3 bases and the J gene end by 7 bases; junction bases not matched to a gene: 8. The CDR3 has 16 residues. Germline CDR1 is MNHEY and CDR2 is SMNVEV (reference sequence). The CDR3 DNA reads TGTGCCAGCAGTTTTTCCGGGACTAGCGGGAGTGGTGAGCAGTACTTC. Translating it yields CASSFSGTSGSGEQYF.

There are a few counts of this clone. The V call is TRBV6-1, the J call TRBJ2-7; 7 bases are a match to TRBD1. The CDR3 spans 14 residues. The J segment lost 5 bases and the V segment lost 8 bases, leaving 12 bases of the junction unmatched. Germline loops: CDR1 MNHNS, CDR2 SASEGT. The CDR3 is CASVTVMGTDEQYF. CDR3 DNA sequence: TGTGCCAGCGTGACCGTAATGGGGACAGACGAGCAGTACTTC.

V gene TRBV6-5 combines with J gene TRBJ2-5; 8 nucleotides match TRBD1. The V gene's germline CDR1 is MNHEY and CDR2 SVGAGI. The ends lost 3 bases at V and 5 bases at J; junction bases unmatched: 5. CDR3 length: 14 residues. CDR3 DNA: TGTGCCAGCAGTTATGACCGGACAGGGGAGACCCAGTACTTC. This sequence encodes CASSYDRTGETQYF.

This sequence joins TRBV19 and TRBJ1-2, with D perhaps matching TRBD1 (5 bases). The CDR3 contains 14 residues. V gave up 5 bases and J gave up 3 bases, with 13 bases separating them. CDR1 and CDR2 from the germline V gene are LNHDA and SQIVND (reference sequence). The DNA of the CDR3 is TGTGCCAGTAGTTCGTGGGGCGCCGACTATGGCTACACCTTC. Its translation: CASSSWGADYGYTF.

V gene TRBV5-6 combines with J gene TRBJ1-1, with D maybe TRBD1 (6 bases). Deletions cut 0 bases from V and 6 bases from J, with 12 bases between. From germline, CDR1 is SGHDT and CDR2 YYEEEE. This CDR3 is built from 14 residues. CDR3 bases: TGTGCCAGCAGCTTGGCCGGAGGGGGGGCTGAAGCTTTCTTT. This gives the protein CASSLAGGGAEAFF.

V and J are TRBV28 and TRBJ1-3, with D unresolved. The CDR3 contains 15 residues. Per germline, CDR1 MDHEN and CDR2 SYDVKM. Trimming removed 3 bases at V and 4 bases at J, with 13 bases between. The DNA for the CDR3 is TGTGCCAGCAGTTTGTTTCTAAAAGTAGGAAACACCATATATTTT. It yields the protein CASSLFLKVGNTIYF.

About this clone itself: Likely a read error: the CDR3 ends without its conserved phenylalanine or tryptophan. No DNA is shown, since the ends of the CDR3 on it are uncertain; the CDR3 is the one TCRdb lists. V and J are TRBV2 and TRBJ2-2; TRBD2 is the table's D call, not checked against the DNA. From its first to its last residue, the CDR3 has 16 amino acids. CDR1 and CDR2 (germline): SNHLY, FYNNEI. The CDR3 sequence is CASRPTSGRRNGERFL.

Concerning this clone itself: At one of its ends the junction is not consistent with the germline gene, which may arise from a read error. The chain couples TRBV7-2 to TRBJ2-7, with TRBD1 identical over 8 bases. The CDR3 sequence is 14 residues long. Germline lookup yields CDR1 SGHTA and CDR2 FQGNSA. CDR3 DNA sequence: TGTGCCAGCAGCACCCGGACAGGGATCTACGGGCAGTACTTC. It encodes CASSTRTGIYGQYF.

V and J are TRBV29-1 and TRBJ2-7; TRBD2 is a possible D gene (5 bases). CDR3 length: 13 amino acids. Germline V lookup: CDR1 SQVTM, CDR2 ANQGSEA. V was cut by 1 base and J by 6 bases, with 13 bases left in between. This CDR3 is CSVEVSPGFEQYF. The CDR3 DNA follows: TGCAGCGTTGAAGTCTCCCCGGGGTTCGAGCAGTACTTC.

This clone has only a few counts. This chain joins TRBV23-1 and TRBJ2-7, with 8 bases identical to TRBD1. TRBV23-1 is designated an ORF whose function remains uncertain. This CDR3 comprises 14 residues. Unmatched junction bases numbered 4, after V lost 4 bases and J lost 2 bases. Here the CDR3 reads CASSRADRAYEQYF. Written as DNA, the CDR3 is TGCGCCAGCAGTCGGGCGGACAGGGCCTACGAGCAGTACTTC.

CDR3 residues: CASSIGGVSYEQYF. CDR3 DNA sequence: TGTGCCAGTAGTATCGGAGGGGTAAGCTACGAGCAGTACTTC. V and J are TRBV19 and TRBJ2-7, with D perhaps TRBD2 (6 bases). Germline V gives CDR1 LNHDA, CDR2 SQIVND (reference sequence). CDR3 length: 14 amino acids. V was clipped by 3 bases and J by 3 bases, with 12 bases between them. Full variable domain (rest looked up from reference TRBV19 and TRBJ2-7): DGGITQSPKYLFRKEGQNVTLSCEQNLNHDAMYWYRQDPGQGLRLIYYSQIVNDFQKGDIAEGYSVSREKKESFPLTVTSAQKNPTAFYLCASSIGGVSYEQYFGPGTRLTVT.

The chain combines TRBV28 with TRBJ2-2; 8 bases agree with TRBD1. This CDR3 has 13 amino acids. CDR1 is MDHEN and CDR2 is SYDVKM in the germline V gene. The CDR3 DNA is TGTGGGGCCAGGGGGCGAAGATCCGGGGAGCTGTTTTTT. Protein: CGARGRRSGELFF.

The rearrangement links TRBV14 to TRBJ1-1; TRBD1 is a possible D gene (5 bases). Per the germline V gene, CDR1 is SGHDN and CDR2 is FVKESK. Trimming pared 4 bases from V and 7 bases from J, leaving 16 bases between. The CDR3 extends over 14 amino acids. The CDR3 region is CASSPLPGGREAFF. DNA of the CDR3: TGTGCCAGCAGCCCGCTCCCCGGGGGACGTGAAGCTTTCTTT.

This clone turned up a few times. V and J are TRBV25-1 and TRBJ1-2; TRBD1 aligns across 9 bases. With V trimmed by 3 bases and J by 4 bases, 9 bases remained unmatched. This CDR3 contains 16 residues. Germline V gives CDR1 MGHDK, CDR2 SYGVNS. Written as DNA, the CDR3 is TGTGCCAGCAGTGACGCATCGACAGGGGGGGTCTATGGCTACACCTTC. Its translation: CASSDASTGGVYGYTF.

This clone was seen a few times. This chain connects TRBV5-4 to TRBJ2-2; 9 bases are a match to TRBD2. Germline V gene lookup returns CDR1 SGHNT and CDR2 YYREEE (reference sequence). V shed 0 bases, J shed 5 bases, and the junction held 2 bases outside the gene matches. The CDR3 contains 15 residues. In nucleotides, the CDR3 is TGTGCCAGCAGCTTGGGACTAGCGGAAACCGGGGAGCTGTTTTTT. It specifies CASSLGLAETGELFF.